Listed below are T cell receptor beta chains from one sample, sequenced in a study of cytomegalovirus exposure and HLA in healthy donors. Clones were read by immunoSEQ multiplex PCR, and TCRdb kept only the in-frame ones, dropping some. The data contain some 200,000 clones, 70% of them singletons. The sequenced sample consisted of PBMCs. Every receptor here comes from a man in his forties in good health and CMV-seropositive. CDR3s include the opening cysteine and the closing phenylalanine or tryptophan. D genes are given only for firm matches. Expanded clones are given a class, and other clones once, few, many or no size at all.

TGTGCCAGCAGCGTGCGAGGGGATACGCAGTATTTT	CASSVRGDTQYF	TRBJ2-3	once	TRBV9	NA
TGCGCCAGCAAGGAGACAGGGTCACACGAGCAGTACTTC	CASKETGSHEQYF	TRBJ2-7	NA	TRBV5-1	TRBD1
TGTGCCAGCAGCCCGGGGTCATTGGGAGCGTACAATGAGCAGTTCTTC	CASSPGSLGAYNEQFF	TRBJ2-1	NA	TRBV11-3	NA
TGTGCCAGCAGCGGCTCGGGGGTATCATGGAATGAGCAGTTCTTC	CASSGSGVSWNEQFF	TRBJ2-1	few	TRBV28	NA
TGTGCCAGCAGTGAATCGGGGGGGCCTAACAATGAGCAGTTCTTC	CASSESGGPNNEQFF	TRBJ2-1	NA	TRBV6-1	TRBD2
TGTGCCAGCAGGCTCACCCCCTGGGACAGGGGTGGCTACACCTTC	CASRLTPWDRGGYTF	TRBJ1-2	NA	TRBV11-2	TRBD1
TGTGCCAGCAGTGATACAGGAGCCTACGAGCAGTACTTC	CASSDTGAYEQYF	TRBJ2-7	NA	TRBV6-1	NA
TGTGCCAGTAGTATAGAGACAGGGGATGGCTACACCTTC	CASSIETGDGYTF	TRBJ1-2	NA	TRBV19	TRBD1
TGTGCCAGCTCTGGCCTAGCGGGGGCGAAGGAGACCCAGTACTTC	CASSGLAGAKETQYF	TRBJ2-5	NA	TRBV18	TRBD2
TGTGCCAGCAGGAATCTTGGCCAGAACACTGAAGCTTTCTTT	CASRNLGQNTEAFF	TRBJ1-1	NA	TRBV7-9	NA
TGTGCCAGCCCCTCAAGGGGAGAGACCCAGTACTTC	CASPSRGETQYF	TRBJ2-5	NA	TRBV2	NA
TGTGCCAGCAGCCCTCAGGGGGCATACTATGGCTACACCTTC	CASSPQGAYYGYTF	TRBJ1-2	NA	TRBV7-9	TRBD1
TGTGCCAGTAGAGGAGACCGGGACAGGGGTGGCTACACCTTC	CASRGDRDRGGYTF	TRBJ1-2	NA	TRBV6-5	TRBD1
TGTGCCAGTAATCGGCGGGAACCCTACGAGCAGTACTTC	CASNRREPYEQYF	TRBJ2-7	NA	TRBV28	NA